One and the same sample provided the 10 T cell receptor beta chains below, sequenced in a study of T cell responses to AZD1222 COVID-19 vaccine. The protocol was immunoSEQ multiplex PCR, while the TCRdb copy is restricted to in-frame clones and leaves out a portion. The table includes 100,000 or so clones, around nine tenths detected once. The sequencing here drew on peripheral blood, taken on day 0 of AZD1222 vaccination. The receptors derive from an adult in good health.

This rearrangement joins TRBV2 to TRBJ1-1, with a weak D call TRBD1 (6 bases). This CDR3 has 14 residues. Trimming cost V 1 base and J 6 bases, with 12 bases left between them. From germline, CDR1 is SNHLY and CDR2 FYNNEI. CDR3 bases: TGTGCCAGCAGTGAAGGGACAGTCGGAGCTGAAGCTTTCTTT. It encodes CASSEGTVGAEAFF.

The chain combines TRBV19 with TRBJ1-1; a possible D gene is TRBD1 (5 bases). The CDR3 sequence is 16 residues long. The V gene's germline CDR1 is LNHDA and CDR2 SQIVND (reference sequence). Trimming left V 6 bases short and J 5 bases short, with 22 bases between. In nucleotides, the CDR3 is TGTGCCAGTAGCCGGAGGGCAGGCTCCAAGGGGACTGAAGCTTTCTTT. Its translation is CASSRRAGSKGTEAFF.

The genes are TRBV5-1 and TRBJ1-1; the D is unclear. This CDR3 is built from 14 residues. CDR1 is SGHRS, CDR2 YFSETQ, per germline. V was cut by 0 bases and J by 3 bases, with 9 bases left in between. As DNA, the CDR3 is TGCGCCAGCAGCTTGGAGCCGAGGGACACTGAAGCTTTCTTT. Translating gives CASSLEPRDTEAFF.

CDR3 nucleotide sequence: TGTGCCACCAGTGATACAGGGAGCTATGGCTACACCTTC. This codes for CATSDTGSYGYTF. This chain uses TRBV24-1 with TRBJ1-2; D possibly corresponds to TRBD1 (6 bases). The CDR3 is 13 amino acids. Germline V gene data show CDR1 as KGHDR and CDR2 as SFDVKD. Between the trimmed V and J ends, which lost 3 bases and 4 bases, there was a span of 8 bases.

This CDR3 is CASSWTGGKNSPLHF. Here the CDR3 DNA reads TGTGCCAGCAGCTGGACAGGGGGTAAAAATTCACCCCTCCACTTT. The genes are TRBV7-9 and TRBJ1-6; 10 bases are a match to TRBD1. Germline CDR1 SEHNR, CDR2 FQNEAQ (reference sequence). The CDR3 sequence is 15 residues long. The V gene end was trimmed by 4 bases and the J gene end by 7 bases; junction bases not matched to a gene: 4.

V usage is TRBV18 and J usage is TRBJ1-2, with 7 positions matching TRBD1. CDR1 is KGHSH, CDR2 LQKENI, per germline. The CDR3 is 19 residues long. V dropped 2 bases and J dropped 0; count of bases not matched to a gene: 15. The CDR3 loop reads CASSPFGDPGGKANYGYTF. The CDR3 nucleotides read TGTGCCAGCTCACCATTCGGCGACCCAGGGGGAAAGGCTAACTATGGCTACACCTTC.

The chain joins TRBV9 to TRBJ2-2, with D possibly called TRBD1 or TRBD2 (5 bases each). This CDR3 is 16 amino acids long. Germline loops: CDR1 SGDLS, CDR2 YYNGEE. Trimming shortened V by 0 bases and J by 1 base, and 10 bases separated the two germline ends. The CDR3 region is CASSVGSGRNTGELFF. The CDR3, as DNA: TGTGCCAGCAGCGTAGGGTCGGGGCGGAACACCGGGGAGCTGTTTTTT.

This chain uses TRBV7-2 with TRBJ1-1, with 7 bases matching TRBD1. V lost 1 base, J lost 0 bases, and 5 bases stayed unmatched. This CDR3 spans 16 amino acids. Germline V lookup: CDR1 SGHTA, CDR2 FQGNSA. CDR3 nucleotides: TGTGCCAGCAGCTTAGGGACAGGCCTCATGAACACTGAAGCTTTCTTT. Translation gives CASSLGTGLMNTEAFF.

This chain connects TRBV6-1 to TRBJ1-2; 12 nucleotides agree with TRBD1. J was trimmed by 8 bases and V by 2 bases; bases with no gene match: 3. The CDR3 runs to 14 residues. The V gene's germline CDR1 is MNHNS and CDR2 SASEGT. The CDR3 spells CASSELGTGGGYTF. The CDR3 nucleotides are TGTGCCAGCAGTGAACTTGGGACAGGGGGCGGCTACACCTTC.

The V and J genes are TRBV11-3 and TRBJ2-1; TRBD2 matches at 13 bases. J was trimmed by 7 bases and V by 9 bases; bases with no gene match: 3. The germline V gene has CDR1 SGHNT and CDR2 YENEEA. The CDR3 is 13 amino acids. CDR3 loop: CASTTSGGNEQFF. CDR3 nucleotides: TGTGCCAGTACGACTAGCGGGGGGAATGAGCAGTTCTTC.